The entry that follows covers one T cell receptor beta chain sequence. The data derive from a study of blood T cell repertoires in COVID-19. Study information: Sources were T cells, B-cell-depleted T cells, or PBMCs; the material itself was cDNA or gDNA.

The data were produced by immunoSEQ multiplex PCR, yet TCRdb's version contains in-frame clones alone and is incomplete. The sample records 70,000 or so clones, about 87% being singletons. Trimming stripped 4 bases from V and 0 bases from J, with 11 bases between. Germline V gives CDR1 SGDLS, CDR2 YYNGEE. The CDR3 is made up of 15 amino acids. The sequence derives from a woman of 80 years or more with active COVID-19. The gene calls are TRBV9 and TRBJ2-1, with D maybe TRBD2 (6 bases). The source material was peripheral blood. CDR3: CASSREFSSYNEQFF. For the CDR3, the DNA is TGTGCCAGCAGCCGGGAGTTCAGCTCCTACAATGAGCAGTTCTTC.